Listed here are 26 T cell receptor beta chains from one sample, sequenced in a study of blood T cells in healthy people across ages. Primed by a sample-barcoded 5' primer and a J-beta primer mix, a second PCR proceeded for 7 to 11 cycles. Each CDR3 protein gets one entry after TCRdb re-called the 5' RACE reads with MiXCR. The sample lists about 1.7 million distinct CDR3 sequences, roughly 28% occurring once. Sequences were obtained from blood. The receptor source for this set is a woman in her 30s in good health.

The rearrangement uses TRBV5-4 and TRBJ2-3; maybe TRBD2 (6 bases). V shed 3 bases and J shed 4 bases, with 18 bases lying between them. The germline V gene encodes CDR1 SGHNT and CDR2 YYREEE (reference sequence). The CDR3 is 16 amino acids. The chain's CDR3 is CASSSDLARGADTQYF. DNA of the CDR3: TGTGCCAGCAGCTCTGACCTAGCGCGCGGCGCAGATACGCAGTATTTT.

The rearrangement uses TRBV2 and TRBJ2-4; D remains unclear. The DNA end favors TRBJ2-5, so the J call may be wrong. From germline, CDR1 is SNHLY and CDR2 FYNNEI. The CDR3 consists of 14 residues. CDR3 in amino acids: CASSREVGQETQYF. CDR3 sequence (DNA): TGTGCCAGCTCAAGGGAAGTGGGACAAGAGACCCAGTACTTC.

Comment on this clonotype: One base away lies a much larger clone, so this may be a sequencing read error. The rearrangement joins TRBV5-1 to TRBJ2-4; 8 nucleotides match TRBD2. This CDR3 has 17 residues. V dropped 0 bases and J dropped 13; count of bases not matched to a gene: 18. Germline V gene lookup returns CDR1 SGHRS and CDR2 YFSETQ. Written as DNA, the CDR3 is TGCGCCAGCAGCTTGGTAGCGGGGAAAAGCTCCTACAATGAGCAGTACTTC. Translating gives CASSLVAGKSSYNEQYF.

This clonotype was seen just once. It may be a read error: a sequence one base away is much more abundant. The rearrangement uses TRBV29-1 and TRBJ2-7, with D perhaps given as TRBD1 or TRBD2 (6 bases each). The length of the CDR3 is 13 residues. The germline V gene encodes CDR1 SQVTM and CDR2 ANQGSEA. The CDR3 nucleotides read TGCAGCGTTGAAGGCAGGGGAGGCTACGAGCAGTGCTTC. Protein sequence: CSVEGRGGYEQCF.

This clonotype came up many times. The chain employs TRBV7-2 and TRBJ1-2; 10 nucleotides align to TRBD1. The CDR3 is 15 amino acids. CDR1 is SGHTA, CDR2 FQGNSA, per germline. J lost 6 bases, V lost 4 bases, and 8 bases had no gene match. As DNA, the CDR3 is TGTGCCAGCAGCTCGATTGAGGACAGGGGGGATGGCTACACCTTC. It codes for CASSSIEDRGDGYTF.

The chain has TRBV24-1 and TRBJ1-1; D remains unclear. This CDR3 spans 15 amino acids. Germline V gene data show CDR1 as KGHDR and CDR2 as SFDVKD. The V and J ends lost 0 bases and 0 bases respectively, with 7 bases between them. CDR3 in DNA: TGTGCCACCAGTGATTTGCGGGCCCTGAACACTGAAGCTTTCTTT. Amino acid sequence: CATSDLRALNTEAFF.

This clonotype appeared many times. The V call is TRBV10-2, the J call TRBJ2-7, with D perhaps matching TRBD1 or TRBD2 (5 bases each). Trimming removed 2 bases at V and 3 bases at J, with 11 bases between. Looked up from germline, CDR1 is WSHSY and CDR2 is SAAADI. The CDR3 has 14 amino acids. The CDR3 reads CASSEGTIVYEQYF. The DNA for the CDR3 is TGCGCCAGCAGTGAGGGGACGATAGTCTACGAGCAGTACTTC.

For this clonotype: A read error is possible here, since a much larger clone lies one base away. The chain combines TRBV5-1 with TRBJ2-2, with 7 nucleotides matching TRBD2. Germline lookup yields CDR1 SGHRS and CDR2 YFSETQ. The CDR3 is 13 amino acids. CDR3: CASSLGSAGERFF. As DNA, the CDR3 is TGCGCCAGCAGCTTGGGATCCGCGGGGGAGCGGTTTTTT.

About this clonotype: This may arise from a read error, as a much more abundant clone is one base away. Written as DNA, the CDR3 is TGTGCCAGCAGCTTGGAGGGGGCCTCCCATGGCTACACCTTC. Protein product: CASSLEGASHGYTF. The gene calls are TRBV7-2 and TRBJ1-2; TRBD1 matches at 7 bases. The CDR3 runs to 14 residues. V lost 3 bases to trimming and J lost 6 bases; unmatched junction nucleotides: 7. The germline CDR1 and CDR2 sequences are SGHTA and FQGNSA. Together with reference TRBV7-2 and TRBJ1-2, the CDR3 gives the full variable domain: GAGVSQSPSNKVTEKGKDVELRCDPISGHTALYWYRQSLGQGLEFLIYFQGNSAPDKSGLPSDRFSAERTGGSVSTLTIQRTQQEDSAVYLCASSLEGASHGYTFGSGTRLTVV.

Here the CDR3 reads CASSLEIRGDEQYF. The DNA of the CDR3 is TGTGCCAGCAGCTTAGAGATCAGGGGGGACGAGCAGTACTTC. This chain joins TRBV7-6 and TRBJ2-7; weak D call: TRBD1 (7 bases). The CDR3 runs to 14 residues. Germline CDR1 reads SGHVS; CDR2 reads FNYEAQ. V was shortened by 1 base and J by 5 bases, with 12 bases between the two germline ends.

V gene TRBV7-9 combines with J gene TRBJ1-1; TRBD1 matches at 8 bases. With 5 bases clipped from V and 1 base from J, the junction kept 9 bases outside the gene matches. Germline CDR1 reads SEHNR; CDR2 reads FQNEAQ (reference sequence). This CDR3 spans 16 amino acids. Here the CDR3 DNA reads TGTGCCAGCAGCCCGATATCAGGGGGCGCGAACACTGAAGCTTTCTTT. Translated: CASSPISGGANTEAFF.

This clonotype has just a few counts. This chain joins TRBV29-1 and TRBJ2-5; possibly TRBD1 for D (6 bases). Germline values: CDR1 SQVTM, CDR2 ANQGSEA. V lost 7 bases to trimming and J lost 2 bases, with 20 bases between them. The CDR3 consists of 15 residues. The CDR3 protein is CSAYSPGQTQETQYF. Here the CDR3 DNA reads TGCAGCGCCTATTCGCCAGGACAGACTCAAGAGACCCAGTACTTC.

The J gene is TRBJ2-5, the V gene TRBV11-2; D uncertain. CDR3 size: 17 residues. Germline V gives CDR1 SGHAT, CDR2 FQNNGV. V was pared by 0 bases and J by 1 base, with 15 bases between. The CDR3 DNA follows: TGTGCCAGCAGCTTAGAGATATTAGTGAAGTTCCAAGAGACCCAGTACTTC. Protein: CASSLEILVKFQETQYF.

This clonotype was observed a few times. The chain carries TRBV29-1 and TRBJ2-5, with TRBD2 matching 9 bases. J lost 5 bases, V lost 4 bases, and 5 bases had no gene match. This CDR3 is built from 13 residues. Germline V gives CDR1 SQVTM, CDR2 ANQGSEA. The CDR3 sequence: CSVVGAGGETQYF. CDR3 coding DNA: TGCAGCGTTGTGGGTGCGGGAGGGGAGACCCAGTACTTC.

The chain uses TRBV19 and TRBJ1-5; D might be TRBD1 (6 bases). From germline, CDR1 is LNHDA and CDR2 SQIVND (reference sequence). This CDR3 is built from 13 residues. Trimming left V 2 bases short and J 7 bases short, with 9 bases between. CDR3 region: CASSILTGQPQHF. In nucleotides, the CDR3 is TGTGCCAGTAGTATACTCACAGGGCAGCCCCAGCATTTT. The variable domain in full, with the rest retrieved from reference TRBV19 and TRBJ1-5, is DGGITQSPKYLFRKEGQNVTLSCEQNLNHDAMYWYRQDPGQGLRLIYYSQIVNDFQKGDIAEGYSVSREKKESFPLTVTSAQKNPTAFYLCASSILTGQPQHFGDGTRLSIL.

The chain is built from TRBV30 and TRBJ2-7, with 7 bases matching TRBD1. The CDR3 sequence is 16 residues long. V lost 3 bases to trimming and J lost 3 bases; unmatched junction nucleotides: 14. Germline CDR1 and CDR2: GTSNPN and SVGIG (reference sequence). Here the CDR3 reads CAWRGPQGTVGYEQYF. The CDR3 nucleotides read TGTGCCTGGAGGGGACCACAGGGGACCGTAGGCTACGAGCAGTACTTC. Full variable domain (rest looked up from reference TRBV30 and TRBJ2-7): SQTIHQWPATLVQPVGSPLSLECTVEGTSNPNLYWYRQAAGRGLQLLFYSVGIGQISSEVPQNLSASRPQDRQFILSSKKLLLSDSGFYLCAWRGPQGTVGYEQYFGPGTRLTVT.

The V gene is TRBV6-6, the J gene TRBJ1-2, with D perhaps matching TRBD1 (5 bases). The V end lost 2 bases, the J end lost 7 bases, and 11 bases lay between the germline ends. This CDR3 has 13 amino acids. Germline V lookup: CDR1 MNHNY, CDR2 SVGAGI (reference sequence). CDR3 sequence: CASSYRGTGGYTF. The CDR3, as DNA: TGTGCCAGCAGTTACCGGGGGACCGGTGGCTACACCTTC.

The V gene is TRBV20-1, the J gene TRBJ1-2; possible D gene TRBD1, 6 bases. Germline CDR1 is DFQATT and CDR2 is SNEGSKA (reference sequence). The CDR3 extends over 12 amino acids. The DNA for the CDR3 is TGCAGGGCAATCAGGGGCGGGGATGGCTACACCTTC. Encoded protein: CRAIRGGDGYTF.

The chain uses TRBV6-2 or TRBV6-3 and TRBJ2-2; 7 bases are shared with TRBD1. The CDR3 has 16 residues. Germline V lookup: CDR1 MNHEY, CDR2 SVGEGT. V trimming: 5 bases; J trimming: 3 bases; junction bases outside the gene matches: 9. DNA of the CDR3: TGTGCCAGCAGTCCGTTCGACAGGGTGGACACCGGGGAGCTGTTTTTT. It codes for CASSPFDRVDTGELFF.

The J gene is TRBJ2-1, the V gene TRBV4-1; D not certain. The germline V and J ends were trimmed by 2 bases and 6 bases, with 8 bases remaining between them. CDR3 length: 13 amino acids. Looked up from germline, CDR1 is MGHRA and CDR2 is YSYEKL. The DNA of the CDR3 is TGCGCCAGCAGCCAAATAGGAGTCAATGAGCAGTTCTTC. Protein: CASSQIGVNEQFF.

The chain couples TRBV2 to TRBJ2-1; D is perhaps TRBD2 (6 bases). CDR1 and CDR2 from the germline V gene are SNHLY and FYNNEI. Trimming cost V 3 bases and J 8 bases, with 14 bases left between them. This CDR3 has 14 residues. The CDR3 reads CASSELTRSDEQFF. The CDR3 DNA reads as TGTGCCAGCAGTGAGTTGACTAGGAGCGATGAGCAGTTCTTC.

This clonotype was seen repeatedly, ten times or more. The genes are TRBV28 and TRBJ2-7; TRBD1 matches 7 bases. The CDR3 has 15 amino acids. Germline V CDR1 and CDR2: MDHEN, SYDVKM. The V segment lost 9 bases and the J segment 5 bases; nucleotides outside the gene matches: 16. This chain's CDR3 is CASSKPYRGSNEQYF. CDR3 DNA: TGTGCCAGTAGCAAGCCTTACAGGGGTTCCAACGAGCAGTACTTC.

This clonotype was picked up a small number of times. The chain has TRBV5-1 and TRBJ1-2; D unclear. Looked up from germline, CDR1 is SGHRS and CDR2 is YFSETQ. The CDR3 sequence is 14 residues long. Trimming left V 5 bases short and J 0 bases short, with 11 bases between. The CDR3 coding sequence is TGCGCCAGCAGACAAGACAAAGCTAACTATGGCTACACCTTC. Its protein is CASRQDKANYGYTF. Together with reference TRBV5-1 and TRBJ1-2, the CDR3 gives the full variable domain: KAGVTQTPRYLIKTRGQQVTLSCSPISGHRSVSWYQQTPGQGLQFLFEYFSETQRNKGNFPGRFSGRQFSNSRSEMNVSTLELGDSALYLCASRQDKANYGYTFGSGTRLTVV.

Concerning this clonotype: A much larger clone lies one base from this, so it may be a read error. In DNA form, the CDR3 reads TGTGCCAGCAGCTCCAATAGGGACAGGGGCTGCTACGAGCAGTACTTC. Encoded protein: CASSSNRDRGCYEQYF. V is TRBV7-2 and J is TRBJ2-7; 10 nucleotides agree with TRBD1. V lost 4 bases to trimming and J lost 3 bases; unmatched junction nucleotides: 9. CDR1 is SGHTA, CDR2 FQGNSA, per germline. The length of the CDR3 is 16 residues. Variable domain in full (rest from reference TRBV7-2 and TRBJ2-7): GAGVSQSPSNKVTEKGKDVELRCDPISGHTALYWYRQSLGQGLEFLIYFQGNSAPDKSGLPSDRFSAERTGGSVSTLTIQRTQQEDSAVYLCASSSNRDRGCYEQYFGPGTRLTVT.

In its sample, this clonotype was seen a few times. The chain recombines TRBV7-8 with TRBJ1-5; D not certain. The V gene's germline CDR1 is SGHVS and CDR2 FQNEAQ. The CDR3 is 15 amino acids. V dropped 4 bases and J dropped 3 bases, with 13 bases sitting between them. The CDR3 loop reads CASSSTDGFNQPQHF. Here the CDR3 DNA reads TGTGCCAGCAGCTCAACGGACGGTTTCAATCAGCCCCAGCATTTT. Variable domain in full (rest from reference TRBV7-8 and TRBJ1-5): GAGVSQSPRYKVAKRGQDVALRCDPISGHVSLFWYQQALGQGPEFLTYFQNEAQLDKSGLPSDRFFAERPEGSVSTLKIQRTQQEDSAVYLCASSSTDGFNQPQHFGDGTRLSIL.

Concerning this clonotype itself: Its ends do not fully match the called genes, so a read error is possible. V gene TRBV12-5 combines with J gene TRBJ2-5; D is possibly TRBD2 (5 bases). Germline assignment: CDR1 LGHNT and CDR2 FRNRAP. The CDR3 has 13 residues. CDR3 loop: CARGLGSLETQYF. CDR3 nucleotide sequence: TGTGCTAGGGGTTTAGGGAGCCTAGAGACCCAGTACTTC.